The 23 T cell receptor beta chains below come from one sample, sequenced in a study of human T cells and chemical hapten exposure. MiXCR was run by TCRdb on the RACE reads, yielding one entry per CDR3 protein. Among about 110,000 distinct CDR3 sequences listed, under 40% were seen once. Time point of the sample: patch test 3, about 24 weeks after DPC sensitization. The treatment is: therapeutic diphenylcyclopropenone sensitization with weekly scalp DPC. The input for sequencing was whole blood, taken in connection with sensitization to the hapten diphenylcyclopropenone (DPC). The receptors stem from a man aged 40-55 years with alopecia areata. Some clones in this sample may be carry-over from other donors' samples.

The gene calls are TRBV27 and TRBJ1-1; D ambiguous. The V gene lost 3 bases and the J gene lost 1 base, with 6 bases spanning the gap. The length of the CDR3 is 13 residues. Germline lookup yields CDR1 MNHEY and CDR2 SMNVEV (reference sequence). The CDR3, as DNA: TGTGCCAGCAGTTTCGTGAGGAACACTGAAGCTTTCTTT. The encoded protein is CASSFVRNTEAFF.

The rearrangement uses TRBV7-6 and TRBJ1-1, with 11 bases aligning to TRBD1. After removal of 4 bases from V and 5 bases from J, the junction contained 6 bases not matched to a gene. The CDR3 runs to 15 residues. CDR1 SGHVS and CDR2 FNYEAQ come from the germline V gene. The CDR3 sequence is CASSSDRGRRTEAFF. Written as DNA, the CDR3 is TGTGCCAGCAGCTCGGACAGGGGGCGTCGGACTGAAGCTTTCTTT.

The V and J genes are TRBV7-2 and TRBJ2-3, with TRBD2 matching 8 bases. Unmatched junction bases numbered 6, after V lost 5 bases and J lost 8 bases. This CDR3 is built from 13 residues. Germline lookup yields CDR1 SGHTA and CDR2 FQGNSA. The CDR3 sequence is CASSRAGGGTQYF. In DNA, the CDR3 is TGTGCCAGCAGCCGCGCGGGAGGCGGTACGCAGTATTTT.

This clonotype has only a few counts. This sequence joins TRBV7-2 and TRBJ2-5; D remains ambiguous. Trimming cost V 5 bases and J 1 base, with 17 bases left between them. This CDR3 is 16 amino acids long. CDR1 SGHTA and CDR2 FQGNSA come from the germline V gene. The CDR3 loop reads CASSRWGGQIQETQYF. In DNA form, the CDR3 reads TGTGCCAGCAGCAGATGGGGTGGCCAAATCCAAGAGACCCAGTACTTC.

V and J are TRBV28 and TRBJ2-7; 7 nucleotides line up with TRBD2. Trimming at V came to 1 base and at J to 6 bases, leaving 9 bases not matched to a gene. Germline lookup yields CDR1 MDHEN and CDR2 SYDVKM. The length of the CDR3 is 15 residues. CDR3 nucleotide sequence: TGTGCCAGCAGTTTATCCCCCCCAGGGAGGGGCGAGCAGTACGTC. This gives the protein CASSLSPPGRGEQYV.

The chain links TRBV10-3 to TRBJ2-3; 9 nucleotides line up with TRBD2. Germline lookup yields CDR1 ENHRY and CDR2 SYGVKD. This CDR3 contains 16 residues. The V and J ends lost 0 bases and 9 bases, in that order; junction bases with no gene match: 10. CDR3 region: CAISESIAGAQHTQYF. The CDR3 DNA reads TGTGCCATCAGTGAGTCGATAGCGGGAGCCCAGCACACGCAGTATTTT.

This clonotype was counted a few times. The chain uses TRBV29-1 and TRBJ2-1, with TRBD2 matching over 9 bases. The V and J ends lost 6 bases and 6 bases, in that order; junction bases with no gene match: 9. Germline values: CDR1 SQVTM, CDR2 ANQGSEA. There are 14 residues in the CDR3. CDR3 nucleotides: TGCAGCGTCGACCCTATGACTAGCGGCAATGAGCAGTTCTTC. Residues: CSVDPMTSGNEQFF.

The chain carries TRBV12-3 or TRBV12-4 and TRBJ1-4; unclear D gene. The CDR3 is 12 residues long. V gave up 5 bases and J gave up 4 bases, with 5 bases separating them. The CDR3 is CASSPRNEKLFF. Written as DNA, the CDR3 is TGTGCCAGCAGTCCCCGTAATGAAAAACTGTTTTTT.

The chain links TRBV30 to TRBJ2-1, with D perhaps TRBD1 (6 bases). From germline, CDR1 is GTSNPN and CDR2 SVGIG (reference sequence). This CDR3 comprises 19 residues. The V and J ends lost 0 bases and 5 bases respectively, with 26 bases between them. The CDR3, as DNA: TGTGCCTGGAGTGTACGGTGGCGGCCGGACAGAAACATACACAATGAGCAGTTCTTC. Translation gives CAWSVRWRPDRNIHNEQFF.

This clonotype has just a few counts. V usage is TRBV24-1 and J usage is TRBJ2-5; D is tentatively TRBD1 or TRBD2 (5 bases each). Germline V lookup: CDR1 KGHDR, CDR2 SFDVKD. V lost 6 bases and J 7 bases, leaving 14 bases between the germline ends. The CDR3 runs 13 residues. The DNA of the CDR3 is TGTGCCACCAGTCTTCGGGACGCCGTGACCCAGTACTTC. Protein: CATSLRDAVTQYF.

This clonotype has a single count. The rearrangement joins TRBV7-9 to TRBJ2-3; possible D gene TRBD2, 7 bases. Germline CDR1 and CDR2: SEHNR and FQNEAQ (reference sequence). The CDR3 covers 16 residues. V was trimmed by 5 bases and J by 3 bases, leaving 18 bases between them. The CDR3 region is CASSPQVGGGTDTQYF. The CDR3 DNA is TGTGCCAGCAGCCCCCAAGTGGGAGGGGGAACAGATACGCAGTATTTT.

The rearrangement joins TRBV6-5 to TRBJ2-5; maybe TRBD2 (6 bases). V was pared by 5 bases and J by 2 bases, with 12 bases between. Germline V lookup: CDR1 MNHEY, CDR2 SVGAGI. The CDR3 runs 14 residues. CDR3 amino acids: CASSRRDSQETQYF. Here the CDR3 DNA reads TGTGCCAGCAGTCGCCGGGACTCGCAAGAGACCCAGTACTTC.

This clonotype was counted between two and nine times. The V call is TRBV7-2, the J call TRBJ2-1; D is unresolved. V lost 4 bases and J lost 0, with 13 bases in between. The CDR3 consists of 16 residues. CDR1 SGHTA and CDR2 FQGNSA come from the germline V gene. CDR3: CASSSPAGVSYNEQFF. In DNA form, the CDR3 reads TGTGCCAGCAGCTCCCCGGCAGGTGTCTCCTACAATGAGCAGTTCTTC. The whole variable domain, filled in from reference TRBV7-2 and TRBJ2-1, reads GAGVSQSPSNKVTEKGKDVELRCDPISGHTALYWYRQSLGQGLEFLIYFQGNSAPDKSGLPSDRFSAERTGGSVSTLTIQRTQQEDSAVYLCASSSPAGVSYNEQFFGPGTRLTVL.

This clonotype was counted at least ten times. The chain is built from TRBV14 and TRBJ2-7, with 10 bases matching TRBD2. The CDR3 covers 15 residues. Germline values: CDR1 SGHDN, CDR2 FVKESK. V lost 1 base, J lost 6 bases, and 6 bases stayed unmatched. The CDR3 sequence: CASSQGLAGWGEQYV. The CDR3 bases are TGTGCCAGCAGCCAAGGACTAGCGGGTTGGGGCGAGCAGTACGTC.

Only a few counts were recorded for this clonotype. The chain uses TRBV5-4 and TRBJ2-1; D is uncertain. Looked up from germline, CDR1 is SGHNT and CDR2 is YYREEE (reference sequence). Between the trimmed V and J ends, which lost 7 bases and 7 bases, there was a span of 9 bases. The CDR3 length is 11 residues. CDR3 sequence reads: CASALKNEQFF. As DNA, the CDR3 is TGTGCCAGCGCCTTGAAAAATGAGCAGTTCTTC. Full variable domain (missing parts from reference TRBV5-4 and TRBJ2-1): ETGVTQSPTHLIKTRGQQVTLRCSSQSGHNTVSWYQQALGQGPQFIFQYYREEENGRGNFPPRFSGLQFPNYSSELNVNALELDDSALYLCASALKNEQFFGPGTRLTVL.

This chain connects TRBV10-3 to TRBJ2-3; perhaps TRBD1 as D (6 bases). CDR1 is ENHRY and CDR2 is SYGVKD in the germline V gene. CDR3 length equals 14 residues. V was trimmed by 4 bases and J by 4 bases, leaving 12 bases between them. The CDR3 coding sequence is TGTGCCATCAGTGGATCGCCAGGGGCAGATACGCAGTATTTT. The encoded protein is CAISGSPGADTQYF.

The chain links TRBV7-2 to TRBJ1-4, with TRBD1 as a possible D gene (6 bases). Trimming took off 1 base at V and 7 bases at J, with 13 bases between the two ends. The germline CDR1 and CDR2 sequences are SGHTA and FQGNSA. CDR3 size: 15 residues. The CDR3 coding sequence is TGTGCCAGCAGCTTAGGCCTGGGGGCGGGTGAAAAACTGTTTTTT. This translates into CASSLGLGAGEKLFF.

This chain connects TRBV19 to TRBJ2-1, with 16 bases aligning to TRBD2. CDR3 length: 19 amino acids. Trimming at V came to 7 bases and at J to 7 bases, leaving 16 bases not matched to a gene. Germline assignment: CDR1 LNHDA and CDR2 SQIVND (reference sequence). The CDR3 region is CASKISSGLAGGLHNEQFF. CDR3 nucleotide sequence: TGTGCCAGTAAAATCTCATCGGGACTAGCGGGAGGGCTTCATAATGAGCAGTTCTTC. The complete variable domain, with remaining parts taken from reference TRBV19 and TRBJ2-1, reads DGGITQSPKYLFRKEGQNVTLSCEQNLNHDAMYWYRQDPGQGLRLIYYSQIVNDFQKGDIAEGYSVSREKKESFPLTVTSAQKNPTAFYLCASKISSGLAGGLHNEQFFGPGTRLTVL.

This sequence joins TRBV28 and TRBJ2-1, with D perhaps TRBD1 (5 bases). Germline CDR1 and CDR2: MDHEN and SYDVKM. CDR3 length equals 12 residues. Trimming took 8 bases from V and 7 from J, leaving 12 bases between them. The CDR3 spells CASRTQGNEQFF. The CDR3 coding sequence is TGTGCCAGCCGAACCCAGGGTAATGAGCAGTTCTTC. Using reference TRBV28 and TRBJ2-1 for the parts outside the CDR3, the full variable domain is DVKVTQSSRYLVKRTGEKVFLECVQDMDHENMFWYRQDPGLGLRLIYFSYDVKMKEKGDIPEGYSVSREKKERFSLILESASTNQTSMYLCASRTQGNEQFFGPGTRLTVL.

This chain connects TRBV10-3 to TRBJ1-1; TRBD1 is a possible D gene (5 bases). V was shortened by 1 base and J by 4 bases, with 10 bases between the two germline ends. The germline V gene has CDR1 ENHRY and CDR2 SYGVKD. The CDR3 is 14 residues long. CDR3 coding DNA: TGTGCCATCAGTGAGTTACAGGACCCCACTGAAGCTTTCTTT. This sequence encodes CAISELQDPTEAFF.

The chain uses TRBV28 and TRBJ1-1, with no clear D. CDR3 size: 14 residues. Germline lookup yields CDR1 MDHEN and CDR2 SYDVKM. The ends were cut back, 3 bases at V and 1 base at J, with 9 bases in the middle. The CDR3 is CASSFPPTNTEAFF. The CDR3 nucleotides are TGTGCCAGCAGTTTTCCACCTACGAACACTGAAGCTTTCTTT. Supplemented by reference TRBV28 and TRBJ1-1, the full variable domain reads DVKVTQSSRYLVKRTGEKVFLECVQDMDHENMFWYRQDPGLGLRLIYFSYDVKMKEKGDIPEGYSVSREKKERFSLILESASTNQTSMYLCASSFPPTNTEAFFGQGTRLTVV.

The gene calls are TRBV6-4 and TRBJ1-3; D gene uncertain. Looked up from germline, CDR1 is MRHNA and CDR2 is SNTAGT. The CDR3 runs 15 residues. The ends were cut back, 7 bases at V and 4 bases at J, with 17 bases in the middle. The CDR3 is CASNRTTVNGNTIYF. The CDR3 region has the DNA TGTGCCAGCAACCGAACAACAGTGAACGGAAACACCATATATTTT.

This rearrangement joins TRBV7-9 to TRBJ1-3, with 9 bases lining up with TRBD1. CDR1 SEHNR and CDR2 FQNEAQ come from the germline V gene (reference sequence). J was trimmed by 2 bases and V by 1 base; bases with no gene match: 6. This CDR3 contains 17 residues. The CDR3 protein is CASSLEGTGKTGNTIYF. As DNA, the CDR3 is TGTGCCAGCAGCTTAGAAGGGACAGGGAAAACTGGAAACACCATATATTTT.